One and the same sample provided the 31 T cell receptor beta chains below, sequenced in a study of cytomegalovirus exposure and HLA in healthy donors. Primers for the PCR totalled 60 Vbeta and 13 Jbeta. Repertoires were generated with immunoSEQ multiplex PCR, while TCRdb's copy carries only in-frame clones and drops some. The sample gives more than 100,000 clones, roughly 80% of which show up once; around 2.7% is in the top ten. The sequencing input was PBMCs. Receptor source: a woman aged 35 to 49 in good health and CMV-seropositive.

In its sample, this clone was seen once. The CDR3 sequence is CASSRGESFSYEQYF. DNA for the CDR3: TGCGCCAGCAGCCGCGGCGAGAGTTTCTCCTACGAGCAGTACTTC. The rearrangement links TRBV4-1 to TRBJ2-7, with D uncertain. Germline CDR1 reads MGHRA; CDR2 reads YSYEKL. There are 15 residues in the CDR3. V lost 4 bases and J 0 bases, leaving 13 bases between the germline ends.

This chain links TRBV14 with TRBJ2-3; tentatively, D is TRBD2 (6 bases). This CDR3 is built from 16 residues. In germline, CDR1 is SGHDN, CDR2 FVKESK. The V end lost 8 bases, the J end lost 0 bases, and 18 bases lay between the germline ends. CDR3 in amino acids: CASRDSLVTSTDTQYF. CDR3 nucleotides: TGTGCCAGCCGGGACTCCCTTGTCACTAGCACAGATACGCAGTATTTT.

This clone was seen just once. This rearrangement joins TRBV7-8 to TRBJ1-2, with TRBD1 as a possible D gene (6 bases). The germline V gene encodes CDR1 SGHVS and CDR2 FQNEAQ. V lost 0 bases and J lost 2, with 10 bases in between. This CDR3 has 15 residues. CDR3 DNA sequence: TGTGCCAGCAGCTTAGCGACGACAGGAAACTATGGCTACACCTTC. It is translated as CASSLATTGNYGYTF.

This clone was seen a single time. The chain combines TRBV5-5 with TRBJ1-5; 11 bases map to TRBD1. J was trimmed by 5 bases and V by 3 bases; bases with no gene match: 7. The CDR3 sequence is 16 residues long. Germline V gene lookup returns CDR1 SGHKS and CDR2 YYEKEE (reference sequence). The CDR3 sequence: CASSWTGGEIDQPQHF. CDR3 sequence (DNA): TGTGCCAGCAGCTGGACAGGGGGCGAGATTGATCAGCCCCAGCATTTT. The whole variable domain, filled in from reference TRBV5-5 and TRBJ1-5, reads DAGVTQSPTHLIKTRGQQVTLRCSPISGHKSVSWYQQVLGQGPQFIFQYYEKEERGRGNFPDRFSARQFPNYSSELNVNALLLGDSALYLCASSWTGGEIDQPQHFGDGTRLSIL.

The chain joins TRBV19 to TRBJ2-3; 7 nucleotides agree with TRBD2. The CDR3 has 16 residues. Germline lookup yields CDR1 LNHDA and CDR2 SQIVND (reference sequence). Trimming took 10 bases from V and 0 from J; bases not matched to a gene: 13. CDR3 coding DNA: TGTGCCATTAGGACGGGGAGGGATGCTAGCACAGATACGCAGTATTTT. Residues: CAIRTGRDASTDTQYF.

This clone came up a few times. The chain recombines TRBV15 with TRBJ2-5; TRBD1 matches 8 bases. This CDR3 spans 15 amino acids. Germline assignment: CDR1 LNHNV and CDR2 YYDKDF (reference sequence). V was pared by 3 bases and J by 6 bases, with 9 bases of the junction left unmatched. CDR3 nucleotides: TGTGCCACCAGCAGCCCGGACAGGGTCGGAAAGACCCAGTACTTC. This sequence encodes CATSSPDRVGKTQYF.

V usage is TRBV5-4 and J usage is TRBJ1-6; D unclear. Trimming stripped 2 bases from V and 6 bases from J, with 6 bases between. Germline loops: CDR1 SGHNT, CDR2 YYREEE (reference sequence). This CDR3 contains 13 residues. CDR3 in DNA: TGTGCCAGCAGCTTTCGGGGTAATTCACCCCTCCACTTT. This encodes CASSFRGNSPLHF.

This chain uses TRBV6-5 with TRBJ1-2; 7 bases align to TRBD1. CDR3 length: 13 residues. CDR1 and CDR2 from the germline V gene are MNHEY and SVGAGI. J was trimmed by 8 bases and V by 6 bases; bases with no gene match: 9. The CDR3 DNA reads TGTGCCAGCAGCCGGGGACAGATTGGGGGCTACACCTTC. Protein sequence: CASSRGQIGGYTF.

The V gene is TRBV19, the J gene TRBJ2-7; 9 bases map to TRBD2. This CDR3 is 15 amino acids long. Germline-derived CDR1 and CDR2 are LNHDA and SQIVND (reference sequence). With V trimmed by 5 bases and J by 2 bases, 7 bases remained unmatched. The CDR3 nucleotides are TGTGCCAGTAGTTTATTAGCGGGGGCCCCCTACGAGCAGTACTTC. Translated, it gives CASSLLAGAPYEQYF.

The rearrangement links TRBV6-1 to TRBJ2-5, with 10 nucleotides matching TRBD2. This CDR3 has 16 residues. Germline V CDR1 and CDR2: MNHNS, SASEGT. V lost 0 bases, J lost 2 bases, and 3 bases stayed unmatched. The CDR3, as DNA: TGTGCCAGCAGTGAAGCGTTAGCGGGAGGACAAGAGACCCAGTACTTC. This translates into CASSEALAGGQETQYF.

The chain joins TRBV5-1 to TRBJ2-1; TRBD2 aligns across 11 bases. CDR3 size: 15 residues. CDR1 and CDR2 (germline): SGHRS, YFSETQ. The V segment lost 0 bases and the J segment 7 bases; nucleotides outside the gene matches: 3. The CDR3 reads CASSLGSGGANEQFF. The CDR3 DNA reads TGCGCCAGCAGCTTGGGTAGCGGGGGGGCTAATGAGCAGTTCTTC.

This chain uses TRBV7-9 with TRBJ2-5, with 8 bases that match TRBD1. Germline trimming cut 5 bases from V and 5 bases from J; bases unmatched to any gene: 4. The CDR3 spans 13 residues. Germline CDR1 reads SEHNR; CDR2 reads FQNEAQ (reference sequence). CDR3 loop: CASSAGGRETQYF. The CDR3 DNA sequence: TGTGCCAGCAGCGCAGGGGGCCGGGAGACCCAGTACTTC.

J is TRBJ2-3 and V is TRBV6-1; 11 bases are shared with TRBD2. V was pared by 7 bases and J by 4 bases, with 7 bases of the junction left unmatched. Germline V gene data show CDR1 as MNHNS and CDR2 as SASEGT. The CDR3 is 15 amino acids. CDR3 DNA sequence: TGTGCCAGCAATCCCCTAGCGGGGGGCTCAGATACGCAGTATTTT. Amino acids: CASNPLAGGSDTQYF.

This chain links TRBV18 with TRBJ2-7, with 8 bases that match TRBD2. CDR1 is KGHSH and CDR2 is LQKENI in the germline V gene. V trimming: 4 bases; J trimming: 7 bases; junction bases outside the gene matches: 3. The CDR3 spans 12 residues. Here the CDR3 reads CASSLGTSEQYF. CDR3 bases: TGTGCCAGCTCACTCGGGACTAGTGAGCAGTACTTC.

The chain employs TRBV15 and TRBJ2-3, with TRBD2 matching over 7 bases. V was pared by 0 bases and J by 2 bases, with 8 bases of the junction left unmatched. This CDR3 contains 17 residues. Germline V gene sequence: CDR1 LNHNV, CDR2 YYDKDF (reference sequence). The CDR3 DNA is TGTGCCACCAGCAGAGATTCAAAGCGGGGCGTCACAGATACGCAGTATTTT. Translated, it gives CATSRDSKRGVTDTQYF.

The sample holds a few counts of this clone. CDR3 coding DNA: TGTGCCAGCAGCCTCGGGACTAGCGGAAACACCGGGGAGCTGTTTTTT. Translated, it gives CASSLGTSGNTGELFF. The chain joins TRBV9 to TRBJ2-2; 11 nucleotides line up with TRBD2. This CDR3 spans 16 amino acids. V gave up 4 bases and J gave up 2 bases; unmatched junction bases: 4. Germline assignment: CDR1 SGDLS and CDR2 YYNGEE.

This clone was seen more than once but under ten times. This chain connects TRBV19 to TRBJ1-1; the D gene is possibly TRBD1 (5 bases). V was clipped by 10 bases and J by 1 base, with 16 bases between them. The length of the CDR3 is 14 residues. Germline assignment: CDR1 LNHDA and CDR2 SQIVND (reference sequence). CDR3 in DNA: TGTGCCACCCACCCCCCTGACAGGAACACTGAAGCTTTCTTT. The encoded protein is CATHPPDRNTEAFF.

This chain links TRBV5-1 with TRBJ2-7; 8 bases agree with TRBD1. CDR1 SGHRS and CDR2 YFSETQ come from the germline V gene. With V trimmed by 2 bases and J by 6 bases, 13 bases remained unmatched. The CDR3 runs 16 residues. The CDR3 reads CASSFSVTGALREQYF. CDR3 DNA: TGCGCCAGCAGCTTTTCCGTGACAGGGGCTTTGCGCGAGCAGTACTTC.

This chain connects TRBV15 to TRBJ2-2; 7 bases agree with TRBD2. With V trimmed by 5 bases and J by 3 bases, 6 bases remained unmatched. The CDR3 has 15 residues. The germline V gene has CDR1 LNHNV and CDR2 YYDKDF (reference sequence). The CDR3 bases are TGTGCCACCAGCTCCGGGGAGGGGTACACCGGGGAGCTGTTTTTT. Protein product: CATSSGEGYTGELFF.

J is TRBJ2-5 and V is TRBV7-8; D gene uncertain. V was trimmed by 2 bases and J by 4 bases, leaving 2 bases between them. The CDR3 length is 11 residues. Germline lookup yields CDR1 SGHVS and CDR2 FQNEAQ. The CDR3 nucleotides read TGTGCCAGCAGCTTACTAGAGACCCAGTACTTC. Translation: CASSLLETQYF.

The chain has TRBV29-1 and TRBJ1-3, with TRBD1 matching over 7 bases. Trimming cost V 6 bases and J 4 bases; bases outside gene matches: 3. The CDR3 totals 12 residues. CDR1 SQVTM and CDR2 ANQGSEA come from the germline V gene. CDR3 sequence reads: CSVGQRGNTIYF. As DNA, the CDR3 is TGCAGCGTGGGACAGCGGGGAAACACCATATATTTT.

V is TRBV15 and J is TRBJ2-5, with 8 bases lining up with TRBD2. Trimming at V came to 0 bases and at J to 4 bases, leaving 4 bases not matched to a gene. The CDR3 contains 15 residues. Germline CDR1 LNHNV, CDR2 YYDKDF (reference sequence). CDR3 sequence: CATSRESGGGETQYF. For the CDR3, the DNA is TGTGCCACCAGCAGAGAGTCCGGGGGGGGAGAGACCCAGTACTTC.

The rearrangement links TRBV7-9 to TRBJ1-2, with D perhaps matching TRBD1 (6 bases). CDR1 SEHNR and CDR2 FQNEAQ come from the germline V gene (reference sequence). The CDR3 consists of 15 residues. The V end lost 5 bases, the J end lost 8 bases, and 21 bases lay between the germline ends. CDR3 protein: CASSPPGDRRWGYTF. The DNA for the CDR3 is TGTGCCAGCAGCCCCCCAGGAGACAGGCGCTGGGGCTACACCTTC. Full variable domain (remainder filled in from reference TRBV7-9 and TRBJ1-2): DTGVSQNPRHKITKRGQNVTFRCDPISEHNRLYWYRQTLGQGPEFLTYFQNEAQLEKSRLLSDRFSAERPKGSFSTLEIQRTEQGDSAMYLCASSPPGDRRWGYTFGSGTRLTVV.

V is TRBV28 and J is TRBJ2-5, with a possible D match to TRBD1 (5 bases). The CDR3 sequence is 14 residues long. Trimming removed 5 bases from V and 4 bases from J, with 14 bases in between. Germline V CDR1 and CDR2: MDHEN, SYDVKM. The CDR3 nucleotides read TGTGCCAGCAGTAGGATAGGGGTTAGAGAGACCCAGTACTTC. This translates into CASSRIGVRETQYF.

V gene TRBV5-1 combines with J gene TRBJ2-7; 9 bases are a match to TRBD1. The CDR3 is 15 residues long. The V gene end was trimmed by 4 bases and the J gene end by 5 bases; junction bases not matched to a gene: 10. Germline loops: CDR1 SGHRS, CDR2 YFSETQ. The CDR3: CASSTPGQGIHEQYF. The CDR3 nucleotides are TGCGCCAGCAGCACGCCGGGACAGGGTATCCACGAGCAGTACTTC.

The V call is TRBV7-9, the J call TRBJ1-1, with TRBD1 matching over 10 bases. This CDR3 comprises 16 residues. The V and J ends lost 4 bases and 4 bases, in that order; junction bases with no gene match: 9. The germline V gene has CDR1 SEHNR and CDR2 FQNEAQ (reference sequence). Here the CDR3 reads CASSYIYRTGGTEAFF. The CDR3 DNA follows: TGTGCCAGCAGCTACATTTACCGGACAGGGGGCACTGAAGCTTTCTTT. Full variable domain (outside the CDR3, taken from reference TRBV7-9 and TRBJ1-1): DTGVSQNPRHKITKRGQNVTFRCDPISEHNRLYWYRQTLGQGPEFLTYFQNEAQLEKSRLLSDRFSAERPKGSFSTLEIQRTEQGDSAMYLCASSYIYRTGGTEAFFGQGTRLTVV.

The chain recombines TRBV7-3 with TRBJ2-1, with a tentative D call TRBD2 (6 bases). CDR1 is SGHTA, CDR2 FQGTGA, per germline. This CDR3 spans 13 amino acids. Trimming shortened V by 2 bases and J by 11 bases, and 13 bases separated the two germline ends. CDR3 sequence: CASSLSSGTQQFF. CDR3 DNA sequence: TGTGCCAGCAGCTTATCTTCTGGGACTCAGCAGTTCTTC.

The V gene is TRBV6-6, the J gene TRBJ2-3, with D perhaps matching TRBD2 (6 bases). The CDR3 extends over 13 amino acids. CDR1 is MNHNY, CDR2 SVGAGI, per germline (reference sequence). Trimming removed 2 bases at V and 6 bases at J, with 9 bases between. The CDR3 loop is CASSYAGSDTQYF. CDR3 nucleotides: TGTGCCAGCAGTTACGCGGGGTCGGATACGCAGTATTTT.

V usage is TRBV5-8 and J usage is TRBJ2-2; no clear D. The V and J ends lost 2 bases and 0 bases respectively, with 17 bases between them. Germline CDR1 and CDR2: SGHTS and YDEGEE. This CDR3 is 18 amino acids long. CDR3 region: CASSFPVGDITNTGELFF. The CDR3 DNA reads as TGTGCCAGCAGCTTTCCAGTTGGCGACATAACGAACACCGGGGAGCTGTTTTTT.

The chain recombines TRBV5-8 with TRBJ1-1, with 8 bases fitting TRBD1. The CDR3 covers 16 residues. J gave up 3 bases and V 3 bases, and 10 bases lay outside the gene matches. CDR1 and CDR2 from the germline V gene are SGHTS and YDEGEE. The CDR3 region is CASSSDGTGTYTEAFF. In nucleotides, the CDR3 is TGTGCCAGCAGCTCTGACGGGACAGGCACTTACACTGAAGCTTTCTTT. Full variable domain (outside the CDR3, taken from reference TRBV5-8 and TRBJ1-1): EAGVTQSPTHLIKTRGQQATLRCSPISGHTSVYWYQQALGLGLQFLLWYDEGEERNRGNFPPRFSGRQFPNYSSELNVNALELEDSALYLCASSSDGTGTYTEAFFGQGTRLTVV.

The rearrangement joins TRBV7-2 to TRBJ2-6, with D possibly being TRBD1 (5 bases). V lost 3 bases and J lost 0, with 12 bases in between. This CDR3 spans 17 amino acids. From germline, CDR1 is SGHTA and CDR2 FQGNSA. The CDR3 spells CASSFGHPLSGANVLTF. The CDR3 DNA reads as TGTGCCAGCAGCTTCGGACATCCTCTCTCTGGGGCCAACGTCCTGACTTTC.